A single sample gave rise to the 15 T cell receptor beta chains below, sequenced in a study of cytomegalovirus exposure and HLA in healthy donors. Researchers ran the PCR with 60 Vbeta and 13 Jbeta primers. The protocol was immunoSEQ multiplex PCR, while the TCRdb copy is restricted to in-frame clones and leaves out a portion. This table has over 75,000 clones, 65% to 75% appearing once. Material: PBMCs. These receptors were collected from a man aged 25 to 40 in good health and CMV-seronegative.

CDR3 in amino acids: CASSQPTGDGYTF. The CDR3 nucleotides are TGCGCCAGCAGCCAACCCACAGGGGACGGCTACACCTTC. The V and J genes are TRBV4-1 and TRBJ1-2; TRBD1 matches 7 bases. The length of the CDR3 is 13 residues. V dropped 2 bases and J dropped 8; count of bases not matched to a gene: 5. Looked up from germline, CDR1 is MGHRA and CDR2 is YSYEKL.

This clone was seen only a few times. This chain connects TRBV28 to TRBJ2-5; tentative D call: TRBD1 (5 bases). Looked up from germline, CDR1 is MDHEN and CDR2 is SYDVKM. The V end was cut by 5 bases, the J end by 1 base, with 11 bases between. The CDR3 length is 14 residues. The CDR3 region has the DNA TGTGCCAGCAGTCCAAGACAGCTCCAAGAGACCCAGTACTTC. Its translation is CASSPRQLQETQYF.

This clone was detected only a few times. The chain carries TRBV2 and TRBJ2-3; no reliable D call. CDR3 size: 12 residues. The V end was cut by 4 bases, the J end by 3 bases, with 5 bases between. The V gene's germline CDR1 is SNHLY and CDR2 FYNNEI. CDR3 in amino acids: CASSGQTDTQYF. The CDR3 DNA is TGTGCCAGCAGTGGACAAACAGATACGCAGTATTTT.

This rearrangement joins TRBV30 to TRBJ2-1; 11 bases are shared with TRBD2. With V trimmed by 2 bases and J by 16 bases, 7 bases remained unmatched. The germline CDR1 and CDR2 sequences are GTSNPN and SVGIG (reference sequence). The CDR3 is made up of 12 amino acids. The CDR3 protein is CAWSSSGRGPFF. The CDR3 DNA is TGTGCCTGGAGTAGTAGCGGGAGGGGCCCCTTCTTC.

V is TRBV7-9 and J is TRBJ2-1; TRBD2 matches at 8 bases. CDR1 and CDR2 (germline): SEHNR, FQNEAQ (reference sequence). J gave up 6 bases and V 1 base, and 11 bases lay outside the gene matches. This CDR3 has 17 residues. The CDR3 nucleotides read TGTGCCAGCAGCTTAGGGATTAGCGGGATAGGGGGCAATGAGCAGTTCTTC. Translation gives CASSLGISGIGGNEQFF.

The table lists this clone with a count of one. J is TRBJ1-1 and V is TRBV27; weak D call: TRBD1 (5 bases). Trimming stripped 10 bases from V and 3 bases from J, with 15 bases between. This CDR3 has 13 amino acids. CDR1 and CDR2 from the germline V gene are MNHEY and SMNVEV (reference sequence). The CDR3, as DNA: TGTGCCATACAGTTGTCCAGGGACACTGAAGCTTTCTTT. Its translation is CAIQLSRDTEAFF.

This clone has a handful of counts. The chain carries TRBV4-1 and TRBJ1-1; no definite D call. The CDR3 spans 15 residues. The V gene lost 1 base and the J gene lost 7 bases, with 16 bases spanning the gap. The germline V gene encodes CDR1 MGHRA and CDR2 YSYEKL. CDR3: CASSQVGLAEGEAFF. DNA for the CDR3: TGCGCCAGCAGCCAAGTGGGTTTGGCCGAGGGTGAAGCTTTCTTT.

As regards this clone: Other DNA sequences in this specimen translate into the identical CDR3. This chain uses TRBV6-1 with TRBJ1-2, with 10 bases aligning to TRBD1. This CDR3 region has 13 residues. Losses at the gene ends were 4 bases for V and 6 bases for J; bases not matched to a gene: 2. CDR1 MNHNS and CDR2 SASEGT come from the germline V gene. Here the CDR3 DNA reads TGTGCCAGCAGTGCGGACAGGGGGGATGGCTACACCTTC. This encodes CASSADRGDGYTF.

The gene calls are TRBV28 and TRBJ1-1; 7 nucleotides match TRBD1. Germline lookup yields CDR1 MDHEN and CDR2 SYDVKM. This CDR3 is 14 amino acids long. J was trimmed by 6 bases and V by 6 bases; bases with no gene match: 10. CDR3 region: CASSPSGQVAEAFF. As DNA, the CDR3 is TGTGCCAGCAGCCCGAGCGGACAGGTCGCTGAAGCTTTCTTT. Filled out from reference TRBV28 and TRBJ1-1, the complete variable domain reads DVKVTQSSRYLVKRTGEKVFLECVQDMDHENMFWYRQDPGLGLRLIYFSYDVKMKEKGDIPEGYSVSREKKERFSLILESASTNQTSMYLCASSPSGQVAEAFFGQGTRLTVV.

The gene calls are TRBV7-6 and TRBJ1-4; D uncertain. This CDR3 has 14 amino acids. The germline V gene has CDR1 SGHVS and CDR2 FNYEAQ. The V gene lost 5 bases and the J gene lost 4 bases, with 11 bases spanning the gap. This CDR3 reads CASSASGFNEKLFF. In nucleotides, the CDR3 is TGTGCCAGCAGCGCCTCCGGGTTTAATGAAAAACTGTTTTTT.

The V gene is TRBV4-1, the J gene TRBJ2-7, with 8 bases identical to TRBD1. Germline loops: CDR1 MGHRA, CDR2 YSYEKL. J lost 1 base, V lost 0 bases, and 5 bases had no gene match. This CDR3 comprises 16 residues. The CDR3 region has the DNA TGCGCCAGCAGCCAAGAAACCGGGACAGGTTCCTACGAGCAGTACTTC. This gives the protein CASSQETGTGSYEQYF.

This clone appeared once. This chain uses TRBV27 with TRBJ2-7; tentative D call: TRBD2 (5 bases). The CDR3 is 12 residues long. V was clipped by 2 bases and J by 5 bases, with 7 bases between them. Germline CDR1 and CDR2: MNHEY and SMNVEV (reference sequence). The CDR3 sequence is CASSLRGDEQYF. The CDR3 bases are TGTGCCAGCAGTTTACGGGGTGACGAGCAGTACTTC.

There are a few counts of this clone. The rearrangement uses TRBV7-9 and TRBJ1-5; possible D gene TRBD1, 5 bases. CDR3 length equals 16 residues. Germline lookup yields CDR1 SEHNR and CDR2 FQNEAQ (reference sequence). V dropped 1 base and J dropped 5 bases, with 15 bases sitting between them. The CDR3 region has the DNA TGTGCCAGCAGCTTAGTTTATCAGGGTACGCATCAGCCCCAGCATTTT. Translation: CASSLVYQGTHQPQHF.

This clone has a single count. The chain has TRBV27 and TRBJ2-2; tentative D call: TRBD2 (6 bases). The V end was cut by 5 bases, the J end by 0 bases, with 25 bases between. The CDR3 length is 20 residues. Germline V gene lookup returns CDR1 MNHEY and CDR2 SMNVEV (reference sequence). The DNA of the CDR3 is TGTGCCAGCAGTCACCCCTCCTATCGTGGGGGAGGCTCGAACACCGGGGAGCTGTTTTTT. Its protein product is CASSHPSYRGGGSNTGELFF.

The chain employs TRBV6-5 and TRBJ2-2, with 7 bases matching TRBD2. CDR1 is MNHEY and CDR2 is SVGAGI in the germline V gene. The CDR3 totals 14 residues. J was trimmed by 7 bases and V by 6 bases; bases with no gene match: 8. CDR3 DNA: TGTGCCAGCAGCGGACTAGTTATTGGCGGGGAGCTGTTTTTT. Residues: CASSGLVIGGELFF.